The 24 T cell receptor beta chains listed next were all sequenced from one sample in a study of cytomegalovirus exposure and HLA in healthy donors. Primers included in the PCR were 60 Vbeta and 13 Jbeta primers. The method was immunoSEQ multiplex PCR; TCRdb's version includes in-frame clones alone and lacks a portion of them. Its table records around 100,000 clones. The specimen sequenced was PBMCs. These receptors came from a man in his forties or fifties in good health and CMV-seronegative.

The rearrangement uses TRBV5-8 and TRBJ2-5, with D possibly being TRBD2 (5 bases). The V and J ends lost 3 bases and 4 bases respectively, with 19 bases between them. CDR1 and CDR2 (germline): SGHTS, YDEGEE. The CDR3 is 16 residues long. CDR3 region: CASSWERTDGAETQYF. DNA of the CDR3: TGTGCCAGCAGCTGGGAGCGGACCGACGGCGCAGAGACCCAGTACTTC. Together with reference TRBV5-8 and TRBJ2-5, the CDR3 gives the full variable domain: EAGVTQSPTHLIKTRGQQATLRCSPISGHTSVYWYQQALGLGLQFLLWYDEGEERNRGNFPPRFSGRQFPNYSSELNVNALELEDSALYLCASSWERTDGAETQYFGPGTRLLVL.

V and J are TRBV19 and TRBJ1-5, with a weak D call TRBD1 (5 bases). CDR3 length equals 16 residues. The germline V and J ends were trimmed by 4 bases and 5 bases, with 18 bases remaining between them. From germline, CDR1 is LNHDA and CDR2 SQIVND (reference sequence). The chain's CDR3 is CASSNPFRGRDQPQHF. Here the CDR3 DNA reads TGTGCCAGTAGTAACCCTTTTAGGGGAAGGGATCAGCCCCAGCATTTT.

The rearrangement links TRBV7-3 to TRBJ2-2, with TRBD2 identical over 7 bases. J was trimmed by 0 bases and V by 6 bases; bases with no gene match: 7. The germline V gene has CDR1 SGHTA and CDR2 FQGTGA. The CDR3 totals 16 residues. The CDR3 DNA reads TGTGCCAGCAGTCAGACCGGGACTACGAACACCGGGGAGCTGTTTTTT. Protein: CASSQTGTTNTGELFF.

The rearrangement joins TRBV5-5 to TRBJ2-3; perhaps TRBD2 as D (5 bases). The CDR3 length is 15 residues. The germline gives CDR1 SGHKS, CDR2 YYEKEE (reference sequence). V was cut by 1 base and J by 2 bases, with 11 bases left in between. The CDR3 DNA is TGTGCCAGCAGCTTGATGTCCGGGAACACAGATACGCAGTATTTT. This gives the protein CASSLMSGNTDTQYF. The full variable domain, its missing parts supplied by reference TRBV5-5 and TRBJ2-3, is DAGVTQSPTHLIKTRGQQVTLRCSPISGHKSVSWYQQVLGQGPQFIFQYYEKEERGRGNFPDRFSARQFPNYSSELNVNALLLGDSALYLCASSLMSGNTDTQYFGPGTRLTVL.

The chain recombines TRBV15 with TRBJ1-5; D ambiguous. Germline V lookup: CDR1 LNHNV, CDR2 YYDKDF (reference sequence). The CDR3 runs 12 residues. V was pared by 4 bases and J by 7 bases, with 8 bases between. The CDR3 DNA sequence: TGTGCCACCAGCACTACCCGCCAGCCCCAGCATTTT. Protein product: CATSTTRQPQHF.

DNA for the CDR3: TGTGCCAGCAGCTCCCAAAGCGGTAGCTCCTACGAGCAGTACTTC. Translated: CASSSQSGSSYEQYF. This chain connects TRBV7-2 to TRBJ2-7; a possible D gene is TRBD2 (5 bases). Germline loops: CDR1 SGHTA, CDR2 FQGNSA. Trimming cost V 4 bases and J 0 bases, with 13 bases left between them. This CDR3 is built from 15 residues. Filled out from reference TRBV7-2 and TRBJ2-7, the complete variable domain reads GAGVSQSPSNKVTEKGKDVELRCDPISGHTALYWYRQSLGQGLEFLIYFQGNSAPDKSGLPSDRFSAERTGGSVSTLTIQRTQQEDSAVYLCASSSQSGSSYEQYFGPGTRLTVT.

This sequence joins TRBV7-9 and TRBJ1-2, with TRBD1 as a possible D gene (6 bases). This CDR3 is 16 amino acids long. CDR1 SEHNR and CDR2 FQNEAQ come from the germline V gene (reference sequence). V was pared by 1 base and J by 4 bases, with 16 bases between. In DNA form, the CDR3 reads TGTGCCAGCAGCTTAGAGGGGCCTGGGACACTCTATGGCTACACCTTC. This sequence encodes CASSLEGPGTLYGYTF.

The rearrangement joins TRBV18 to TRBJ1-2, with a tentative D call TRBD1 (5 bases). Germline CDR1 is KGHSH and CDR2 is LQKENI. V was shortened by 2 bases and J by 6 bases, with 10 bases between the two germline ends. This CDR3 comprises 13 residues. The CDR3 DNA reads as TGTGCCAGCTCACCATCACAGGATCATGGCTACACCTTC. This sequence encodes CASSPSQDHGYTF.

This chain joins TRBV7-9 and TRBJ2-5; D might be TRBD1 (5 bases). V gave up 3 bases and J gave up 7 bases, with 18 bases separating them. The CDR3 length is 15 residues. From germline, CDR1 is SEHNR and CDR2 FQNEAQ (reference sequence). The CDR3 region has the DNA TGTGCCAGCAGCTTCCAGGGAAATAAAGTTGTGACCCAGTACTTC. Translating it yields CASSFQGNKVVTQYF.

This chain uses TRBV18 with TRBJ2-3, with 9 bases lining up with TRBD2. V shed 2 bases and J 3 bases; nucleotides not matched to a gene: 6. The CDR3 covers 16 residues. Germline V CDR1 and CDR2: KGHSH, LQKENI. DNA for the CDR3: TGTGCCAGCTCACCAATAGCGGGAGATGGAACAGATACGCAGTATTTT. This sequence encodes CASSPIAGDGTDTQYF.

This sequence joins TRBV11-3 and TRBJ2-7; possible D gene TRBD2, 7 bases. Germline V gene data show CDR1 as SGHNT and CDR2 as YENEEA. CDR3 size: 14 residues. Trimming pared 4 bases from V and 3 bases from J, leaving 13 bases between. CDR3 region: CASSSRGGNYEQYF. Written as DNA, the CDR3 is TGTGCCAGCAGCTCGAGGGGGGGGAACTACGAGCAGTACTTC. Filled out from reference TRBV11-3 and TRBJ2-7, the complete variable domain reads EAGVVQSPRYKIIEKKQPVAFWCNPISGHNTLYWYLQNLGQGPELLIRYENEEAVDDSQLPKDRFSAERLKGVDSTLKIQPAELGDSAVYLCASSSRGGNYEQYFGPGTRLTVT.

The rearrangement joins TRBV6-1 to TRBJ2-7, with 7 bases that match TRBD1. The CDR3 contains 13 residues. Per the germline V gene, CDR1 is MNHNS and CDR2 is SASEGT. V was clipped by 6 bases and J by 2 bases; unmatched bases: 4. The CDR3 DNA follows: TGTGCCAGCAGCCGGACAGGAACCTACGAGCAGTACTTC. It yields the protein CASSRTGTYEQYF.

This chain uses TRBV5-6 with TRBJ2-1, with 11 bases lining up with TRBD2. After removal of 5 bases from V and 4 bases from J, the junction contained 5 bases not matched to a gene. This CDR3 region has 15 residues. Germline lookup yields CDR1 SGHDT and CDR2 YYEEEE. The CDR3 bases are TGTGCCAGCAGAAAAGGGACTAGCGGATACAATGAGCAGTTCTTC. This encodes CASRKGTSGYNEQFF.

The chain has TRBV5-1 and TRBJ1-2; D is unresolved. CDR1 and CDR2 (germline): SGHRS, YFSETQ. The CDR3 is made up of 14 amino acids. Trimming shortened V by 0 bases and J by 3 bases, and 9 bases separated the two germline ends. The CDR3: CASSLESPDYGYTF. For the CDR3, the DNA is TGCGCCAGCAGCTTGGAATCCCCAGACTATGGCTACACCTTC.

The chain combines TRBV6-1 with TRBJ1-2, with D maybe TRBD1 (5 bases). Germline assignment: CDR1 MNHNS and CDR2 SASEGT. Deletions cut 8 bases from V and 0 bases from J, with 13 bases between. The CDR3 is 14 residues long. CDR3 in amino acids: CASGGSRANYGYTF. In nucleotides, the CDR3 is TGTGCCAGCGGGGGGTCTCGCGCTAACTATGGCTACACCTTC.

This chain joins TRBV5-4 and TRBJ2-3; 7 nucleotides line up with TRBD2. Germline-derived CDR1 and CDR2 are SGHNT and YYREEE (reference sequence). J gave up 0 bases and V 4 bases, and 2 bases lay outside the gene matches. The CDR3 runs 14 residues. The CDR3 reads CASSGAGSTDTQYF. In nucleotides, the CDR3 is TGTGCCAGCAGCGGAGCGGGGAGCACAGATACGCAGTATTTT.

The V call is TRBV28, the J call TRBJ1-2; 10 bases are a match to TRBD1. This CDR3 spans 16 amino acids. Trimming took 3 bases from V and 7 from J; bases not matched to a gene: 11. CDR1 is MDHEN and CDR2 is SYDVKM in the germline V gene. CDR3 DNA sequence: TGTGCCAGCAGTTTGATTCTACCGGGACAGGGGTCTGGCTACACCTTC. Its translation is CASSLILPGQGSGYTF.

Notes on this clone: At one end the junction does not follow the germline gene, possibly because of a read error. The V call is TRBV7-7, the J call TRBJ1-2; D call uncertain. CDR1 and CDR2 (germline): SSHAT, FNYEAQ (reference sequence). The CDR3 totals 13 residues. CDR3 nucleotide sequence: TGTGCTAGCAGACGAAGAGCCCGGTATGGCTACACCTTC. This sequence encodes CASRRRARYGYTF.

J is TRBJ1-1 and V is TRBV19; D is unresolved. The CDR3 totals 13 residues. Germline V gene data show CDR1 as LNHDA and CDR2 as SQIVND (reference sequence). Trimming stripped 8 bases from V and 6 bases from J, with 16 bases between. The CDR3: CASRGWEVAEAFF. Written as DNA, the CDR3 is TGTGCCAGTCGGGGTTGGGAAGTGGCTGAAGCTTTCTTT.

The chain is built from TRBV5-4 and TRBJ2-7, with 10 bases matching TRBD1. Germline V gives CDR1 SGHNT, CDR2 YYREEE (reference sequence). CDR3 length equals 15 residues. V shed 1 base, J shed 6 bases, and the junction held 7 bases outside the gene matches. CDR3 in amino acids: CASSLWWTGGAEQYF. CDR3 sequence (DNA): TGTGCCAGCAGCTTGTGGTGGACAGGGGGGGCCGAGCAGTACTTC. The entire variable domain, with the rest obtained from reference TRBV5-4 and TRBJ2-7, is as follows: ETGVTQSPTHLIKTRGQQVTLRCSSQSGHNTVSWYQQALGQGPQFIFQYYREEENGRGNFPPRFSGLQFPNYSSELNVNALELDDSALYLCASSLWWTGGAEQYFGPGTRLTVT.

The chain recombines TRBV6-1 with TRBJ1-6, with D perhaps TRBD1 (5 bases). V lost 4 bases and J 7 bases, leaving 17 bases between the germline ends. The CDR3 sequence is 16 residues long. Germline-derived CDR1 and CDR2 are MNHNS and SASEGT. The CDR3 spells CASSAPRGGENSPLHF. The CDR3 region has the DNA TGTGCCAGCAGTGCCCCTCGGGGGGGTGAAAATTCACCCCTCCACTTT.

The chain carries TRBV9 and TRBJ2-2; 12 nucleotides line up with TRBD2. V lost 2 bases to trimming and J lost 5 bases; unmatched junction nucleotides: 4. CDR1 is SGDLS, CDR2 YYNGEE, per germline. This CDR3 comprises 16 residues. The CDR3 loop is CASSVLGTSGTGELFF. In DNA, the CDR3 is TGTGCCAGCAGCGTCCTCGGGACTAGCGGGACCGGGGAGCTGTTTTTT.

V and J are TRBV5-5 and TRBJ2-7; 7 nucleotides align to TRBD1. This CDR3 is 16 amino acids long. With 5 bases clipped from V and 2 bases from J, the junction kept 13 bases outside the gene matches. Germline V gene lookup returns CDR1 SGHKS and CDR2 YYEKEE (reference sequence). The CDR3 DNA is TGTGCCAGCAGGTACTTTGGGACAGTCGGGACCTACGAGCAGTACTTC. Protein sequence: CASRYFGTVGTYEQYF. The variable domain in full, completed from reference TRBV5-5 and TRBJ2-7, reads DAGVTQSPTHLIKTRGQQVTLRCSPISGHKSVSWYQQVLGQGPQFIFQYYEKEERGRGNFPDRFSARQFPNYSSELNVNALLLGDSALYLCASRYFGTVGTYEQYFGPGTRLTVT.

V is TRBV11-2 and J is TRBJ1-5; 7 positions agree with TRBD1. V was clipped by 1 base and J by 1 base; unmatched bases: 7. CDR3 length: 17 residues. Germline V gives CDR1 SGHAT, CDR2 FQNNGV. DNA of the CDR3: TGTGCCAGCAGCTTAGGAGGGGGCCGAGGGAGCAATCAGCCCCAGCATTTT. This codes for CASSLGGGRGSNQPQHF.